These 27 T cell receptor beta chains were sequenced from one sample in a study of shared clonotypes between healthy human individuals. The repertoire was sequenced with immunoSEQ multiplex PCR; TCRdb's copy has only in-frame clones and lacks some. The table includes about 2.1 million clones, just over 90% detected once. Cells designated naive CD8 were CD45RO-negative and were positively selected for CCR7, with terminally differentiated effector memory CD45RA+ cells excluded. Sequences were obtained from naive CD8+ T cells from PBMCs. The origin of the receptors is a man aged 18-30 years in good health. Some clones in this sample may be carry-over from other donors' samples.

The rearrangement uses TRBV7-6 and TRBJ2-3, with D maybe TRBD2 (5 bases). The germline V gene encodes CDR1 SGHVS and CDR2 FNYEAQ. With 0 bases removed from V and 2 bases from J, the gap between germline ends came to 18 bases. The CDR3 has 18 residues. As DNA, the CDR3 is TGTGCCAGCAGCTTAGCGAAGCAATCTAGCTCATTCACAGATACGCAGTATTTT. Protein sequence: CASSLAKQSSSFTDTQYF.

CDR3 DNA: TGTGCCAGCAGCTTATACAGTCGTCAGAATAACACTGAAGCTTTCTTT. Amino acids: CASSLYSRQNNTEAFF. The rearrangement uses TRBV11-2 and TRBJ1-1; D not certain. Trimming removed 2 bases at V and 2 bases at J, with 15 bases between. Germline CDR1 SGHAT, CDR2 FQNNGV. This CDR3 spans 16 amino acids.

The J gene is TRBJ1-4, the V gene TRBV11-2; 7 bases are a match to TRBD1. J gave up 0 bases and V 5 bases, and 3 bases lay outside the gene matches. This CDR3 comprises 15 residues. Germline CDR1 is SGHAT and CDR2 is FQNNGV. This CDR3 reads CASSPTGTTNEKLFF. The CDR3, as DNA: TGTGCCAGCAGCCCGACAGGGACAACTAATGAAAAACTGTTTTTT.

CDR3 sequence: CASSQDWAELSTDTQYF. The CDR3 bases are TGCGCCAGCAGCCAAGATTGGGCGGAGCTTAGCACAGATACGCAGTATTTT. The chain combines TRBV4-3 with TRBJ2-3; D uncertain. The CDR3 extends over 17 amino acids. Trimming stripped 0 bases from V and 0 bases from J, with 13 bases between. CDR1 and CDR2 from the germline V gene are LGHNA and YSLEER.

This chain joins TRBV18 and TRBJ2-2; a weak D match, TRBD1 (5 bases). The germline V gene encodes CDR1 KGHSH and CDR2 LQKENI. Deletions cut 1 base from V and 2 bases from J, with 14 bases between. The CDR3 is 17 amino acids. The CDR3 is CASSPLKQGTNTGELFF. The CDR3 coding sequence is TGTGCCAGCTCACCACTTAAGCAGGGAACTAACACCGGGGAGCTGTTTTTT.

This rearrangement joins TRBV18 to TRBJ2-1; TRBD2 matches at 10 bases. The germline CDR1 and CDR2 sequences are KGHSH and LQKENI. J was trimmed by 5 bases and V by 6 bases; bases with no gene match: 7. The CDR3 runs 15 residues. The CDR3 spells CASSTLLAGDNEQFF. CDR3 nucleotide sequence: TGTGCCAGCTCCACTCTTCTAGCGGGAGACAATGAGCAGTTCTTC.

This chain joins TRBV9 and TRBJ2-1, with 7 nucleotides matching TRBD2. Unmatched junction bases numbered 7, after V lost 0 bases and J lost 7 bases. This CDR3 has 15 residues. Germline CDR1 SGDLS, CDR2 YYNGEE. The CDR3 nucleotides are TGTGCCAGCAGCGTAGAACTGACTAGCTCTAATGAGCAGTTCTTC. It encodes CASSVELTSSNEQFF.

The V and J genes are TRBV19 and TRBJ2-1; D is perhaps TRBD2 (5 bases). CDR3 size: 13 residues. Germline CDR1 reads LNHDA; CDR2 reads SQIVND (reference sequence). V was cut by 6 bases and J by 7 bases, with 13 bases left in between. The CDR3 coding sequence is TGTGCCAGTAGCGAAGCGGTAGGGAATGAGCAGTTCTTC. The encoded protein is CASSEAVGNEQFF.

The chain employs TRBV7-3 and TRBJ2-3, with 8 bases that match TRBD1. J gave up 2 bases and V 5 bases, and 6 bases lay outside the gene matches. Germline lookup yields CDR1 SGHTA and CDR2 FQGTGA. The CDR3 runs to 15 residues. The CDR3 DNA reads TGTGCCAGCAGCCCCCGGACAGGGTACACAGATACGCAGTATTTT. The encoded protein is CASSPRTGYTDTQYF.

This clone appeared a single time. The chain joins TRBV13 to TRBJ2-1, with 9 bases matching TRBD2. The V gene end was trimmed by 2 bases and the J gene end by 8 bases; junction bases not matched to a gene: 10. CDR3 length: 16 amino acids. Germline assignment: CDR1 PRHDT and CDR2 FYEKMQ (reference sequence). DNA of the CDR3: TGTGCCAGCAGCTTACGGTGGGCGGGAGGGATGGATGAGCAGTTCTTC. Its translation is CASSLRWAGGMDEQFF.

The CDR3 coding sequence is TGTGCCAGCAGTTACGGGACAGACGGGGCCAACGTCCTGACTTTC. This translates into CASSYGTDGANVLTF. The chain joins TRBV6-5 to TRBJ2-6, with 7 positions matching TRBD1. Germline lookup yields CDR1 MNHEY and CDR2 SVGAGI. Trimming cost V 2 bases and J 4 bases; bases outside gene matches: 2. CDR3 size: 15 residues.

The V and J genes are TRBV10-2 and TRBJ2-7; D unclear. The length of the CDR3 is 17 residues. Trimming pared 3 bases from V and 5 bases from J, leaving 23 bases between. Germline V gives CDR1 WSHSY, CDR2 SAAADI. This chain's CDR3 is CASSESLTRPGDNEQYF. The CDR3 DNA reads as TGCGCCAGCAGTGAATCCCTCACCCGTCCCGGAGACAACGAGCAGTACTTC.

The CDR3 here is CASSYGQGYYGYTF. The CDR3 region has the DNA TGTGCCAGCAGTTATGGACAGGGATACTATGGCTACACCTTC. The gene calls are TRBV27 and TRBJ1-2, with TRBD1 matching over 8 bases. This CDR3 has 14 amino acids. CDR1 is MNHEY and CDR2 is SMNVEV in the germline V gene (reference sequence). V dropped 4 bases and J dropped 3; count of bases not matched to a gene: 4.

In regard to this clone: In the same sample, other DNA sequences code for this CDR3. The chain uses TRBV9 and TRBJ2-7; D possibly uses TRBD1 or TRBD2 (5 bases each). V lost 0 bases to trimming and J lost 3 bases, with 10 bases between them. CDR1 is SGDLS, CDR2 YYNGEE, per germline. This CDR3 is built from 14 residues. CDR3 DNA: TGTGCCAGCAGCGTAGGGGGACGGGGCTACGAGCAGTACTTC. It translates to CASSVGGRGYEQYF.

V gene TRBV28 combines with J gene TRBJ2-3; tentative D call: TRBD2 (6 bases). The length of the CDR3 is 16 residues. The V end lost 5 bases, the J end lost 0 bases, and 15 bases lay between the germline ends. Germline CDR1 MDHEN, CDR2 SYDVKM. This CDR3 reads CASSPMGLSSTDTQYF. The CDR3 nucleotides are TGTGCCAGCAGTCCGATGGGACTCTCAAGCACAGATACGCAGTATTTT.

This rearrangement joins TRBV30 to TRBJ1-2; D ambiguous. The V gene lost 3 bases and the J gene lost 7 bases, with 30 bases spanning the gap. The CDR3 covers 18 residues. Germline V gene lookup returns CDR1 GTSNPN and CDR2 SVGIG (reference sequence). The CDR3 reads CAWSPLPPVGYKSVGYTF. CDR3 nucleotides: TGTGCCTGGAGCCCCCTCCCACCCGTGGGATACAAGAGCGTTGGCTACACCTTC. Full variable domain (remainder filled in from reference TRBV30 and TRBJ1-2): SQTIHQWPATLVQPVGSPLSLECTVEGTSNPNLYWYRQAAGRGLQLLFYSVGIGQISSEVPQNLSASRPQDRQFILSSKKLLLSDSGFYLCAWSPLPPVGYKSVGYTFGSGTRLTVV.

The chain uses TRBV6-1 and TRBJ1-1; 10 bases align to TRBD1. The CDR3 loop spans 11 amino acids. The germline CDR1 and CDR2 sequences are MNHNS and SASEGT. The junction had 4 bases not matched to a gene; V was cut back by 7 bases and J by 11 bases. This CDR3 reads CASTGTGEAFF. The CDR3 DNA reads as TGTGCCAGCACCGGGACAGGGGAGGCTTTCTTT.

This chain joins TRBV2 and TRBJ2-1, with 8 positions matching TRBD1. The V and J ends lost 0 bases and 4 bases, in that order; junction bases with no gene match: 8. This CDR3 comprises 17 residues. Germline V gives CDR1 SNHLY, CDR2 FYNNEI. The CDR3 here is CASSEAVETGDYNEQFF. CDR3 DNA: TGTGCCAGCAGTGAAGCGGTGGAGACAGGGGATTACAATGAGCAGTTCTTC. The full variable domain, in which reference TRBV2 and TRBJ2-1 provide the parts outside the CDR3, is EPEVTQTPSHQVTQMGQEVILRCVPISNHLYFYWYRQILGQKVEFLVSFYNNEISEKSEIFDDQFSVERPDGSNFTLKIRSTKLEDSAMYFCASSEAVETGDYNEQFFGPGTRLTVL.

V gene TRBV27 combines with J gene TRBJ1-5; D may be TRBD1 (6 bases). This CDR3 has 17 amino acids. Germline-derived CDR1 and CDR2 are MNHEY and SMNVEV (reference sequence). V was shortened by 6 bases and J by 0 bases, with 18 bases between the two germline ends. The CDR3 is CASRPGQRGYSNQPQHF. CDR3 bases: TGTGCCAGCAGACCCGGACAGCGGGGATATAGCAATCAGCCCCAGCATTTT.

The chain couples TRBV12-5 to TRBJ2-3, with 12 bases fitting TRBD2. V shed 4 bases, J shed 1 base, and the junction held 9 bases outside the gene matches. Germline V lookup: CDR1 LGHNT, CDR2 FRNRAP. The CDR3 extends over 18 amino acids. The CDR3 DNA follows: TGTGCTAGTGGTTCCACTAGCGGGAGGAAGTGGGGCACAGATACGCAGTATTTT. This translates into CASGSTSGRKWGTDTQYF.

This rearrangement joins TRBV19 to TRBJ2-7, with TRBD2 matching 13 bases. Germline V gene data show CDR1 as LNHDA and CDR2 as SQIVND (reference sequence). V gave up 6 bases and J gave up 0 bases; unmatched junction bases: 11. The CDR3 totals 18 residues. The CDR3: CASRPTSGRSPGSYEQYF. The CDR3 DNA reads as TGTGCCAGTAGGCCGACTAGCGGGAGGTCGCCTGGCTCCTACGAGCAGTACTTC.

This clone was counted a few times. Other DNA sequences in this sample translate to the same CDR3. The chain links TRBV27 to TRBJ1-1; 9 nucleotides match TRBD1. After removal of 4 bases from V and 4 bases from J, the junction contained 1 base not matched to a gene. The CDR3 covers 13 residues. The germline gives CDR1 MNHEY, CDR2 SMNVEV (reference sequence). CDR3 DNA sequence: TGTGCCAGCAGTTCGACAGGGGGCACTGAAGCTTTCTTT. Translating gives CASSSTGGTEAFF.

This clone was observed once. The chain employs TRBV5-1 and TRBJ1-4; D gene ambiguous. Germline lookup yields CDR1 SGHRS and CDR2 YFSETQ. This CDR3 has 15 residues. The ends were cut back, 4 bases at V and 0 bases at J, with 10 bases in the middle. The CDR3 DNA reads as TGCGCCAGCAGCCCCAGGCCTGCAACTAATGAAAAACTGTTTTTT. Translated, it gives CASSPRPATNEKLFF.

The chain has TRBV4-1 and TRBJ1-2, with a tentative D call TRBD1 (6 bases). The CDR3 is 15 residues long. V lost 2 bases, J lost 4 bases, and 14 bases lay in between. Germline assignment: CDR1 MGHRA and CDR2 YSYEKL. The CDR3 DNA is TGCGCCAGCAGCCAACGAGGGGGGCTTGGCTATGGCTACACCTTC. Protein sequence: CASSQRGGLGYGYTF.

Note on this clone: Other nucleotide sequences from this sample produce the same CDR3. The V gene is TRBV7-9, the J gene TRBJ2-7; perhaps D is TRBD1 or TRBD2 (6 bases each). The CDR3 runs 14 residues. Germline V gives CDR1 SEHNR, CDR2 FQNEAQ (reference sequence). The V gene lost 5 bases and the J gene lost 6 bases, with 17 bases spanning the gap. The CDR3 sequence: CASSLGGTLSEQYF. The CDR3 DNA sequence: TGTGCCAGCAGCCTAGGGGGGACCCTGAGCGAGCAGTACTTC.

The rearrangement links TRBV5-1 to TRBJ1-4, with TRBD1 as a possible D gene (5 bases). The V end lost 4 bases, the J end lost 1 base, and 11 bases lay between the germline ends. Germline lookup yields CDR1 SGHRS and CDR2 YFSETQ. This CDR3 has 15 residues. The CDR3: CASSPAGRTNEKLFF. In nucleotides, the CDR3 is TGCGCCAGCAGCCCGGCGGGGCGAACTAATGAAAAACTGTTTTTT.

This clone was seen a single time. This CDR3 is CAIRGLASEQYF. The CDR3 DNA reads as TGTGCCATCCGGGGACTAGCGAGCGAGCAGTACTTC. The chain couples TRBV10-3 to TRBJ2-7; 10 bases match TRBD2. Germline trimming cut 8 bases from V and 6 bases from J; bases unmatched to any gene: 4. The CDR3 spans 12 residues. In germline, CDR1 is ENHRY, CDR2 SYGVKD.